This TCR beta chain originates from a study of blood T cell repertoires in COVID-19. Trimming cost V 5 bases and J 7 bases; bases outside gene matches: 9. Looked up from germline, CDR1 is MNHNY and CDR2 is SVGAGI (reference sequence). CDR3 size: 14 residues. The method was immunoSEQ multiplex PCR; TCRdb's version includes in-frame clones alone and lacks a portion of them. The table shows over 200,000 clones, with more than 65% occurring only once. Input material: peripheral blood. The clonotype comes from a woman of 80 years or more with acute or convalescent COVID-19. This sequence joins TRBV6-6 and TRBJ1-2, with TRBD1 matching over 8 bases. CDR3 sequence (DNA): TGTGCCAGCAGTGGATTTGCAGGGGGCGGTGGCTACACCTTC. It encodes CASSGFAGGGGYTF.